The table lists the clone carrying this TCR beta chain with many counts. Its matching antigen is unknown. The data stem from a study of T cells after yellow fever vaccination. V shed 3 bases and J shed 3 bases, with 11 bases lying between them. CDR3 length: 14 amino acids. Germline V gives CDR1 SGHTA, CDR2 FQGNSA. TCRdb reprocessed the 5' RACE reads via MiXCR and lists one record per CDR3 protein. This sample has 150,000 to 200,000 distinct CDR3 sequences, with 5.5% to 7.5% found just once. Notes on the study in general: Among primary-vaccination clones, most reappeared after the booster, at 95% to 96% for CD4 and approximately 90% for CD8.

The chain recombines TRBV7-2 with TRBJ1-1; the D gene is possibly TRBD1 (6 bases). This TCR was recovered from a man aged 18 to 30 who received the YFV17D yellow fever vaccine. The sample here was CD4+ T cells sorted from PBMCs, taken on the day of the first yellow fever vaccination. The CDR3 spells CASSLGGSDTEAFF. In DNA, the CDR3 is TGTGCCAGCAGCTTGGGGGGCTCAGACACTGAAGCTTTCTTT.